One sample yielded the 26 T cell receptor beta chains listed below, sequenced in a study of blood T cell repertoires in COVID-19. TCRdb's copy holds only in-frame clones and misses some; the assay was immunoSEQ multiplex PCR. Found here are approximately 350,000 clones, roughly 80% of them singletons; the top ten hold about 5%. The sample taken for sequencing was PBMCs or T cells enriched from blood (not recorded which). Every receptor here comes from a woman between 50 and 59 years old who had recovered from COVID-19.

This rearrangement joins TRBV7-6 to TRBJ1-2, with TRBD1 matching 7 bases. The V gene's germline CDR1 is SGHVS and CDR2 FNYEAQ. The junction had 13 bases not matched to a gene; V was cut back by 0 bases and J by 3 bases. The CDR3 has 18 amino acids. CDR3 sequence: CASSLAPGRTGNYYGYTF. DNA of the CDR3: TGTGCCAGCAGCTTAGCTCCTGGGCGGACAGGAAACTACTATGGCTACACCTTC.

J is TRBJ2-1 and V is TRBV5-1; 8 nucleotides agree with TRBD2. Unmatched junction bases numbered 2, after V lost 0 bases and J lost 3 bases. Per germline, CDR1 SGHRS and CDR2 YFSETQ. The CDR3 runs to 15 residues. In DNA form, the CDR3 reads TGCGCCAGCAGCTTGGTGGCGGGAGGCTACAATGAGCAGTTCTTC. This codes for CASSLVAGGYNEQFF.

In its sample, this clone was seen many times. V is TRBV4-3 and J is TRBJ2-3, with 7 bases lining up with TRBD2. V lost 0 bases to trimming and J lost 3 bases; unmatched junction nucleotides: 6. The CDR3 has 16 amino acids. Germline CDR1 LGHNA, CDR2 YSLEER. The CDR3 loop is CASSQESTGGTDTQYF. CDR3 in DNA: TGCGCCAGCAGCCAAGAGTCGACGGGGGGAACAGATACGCAGTATTTT.

The J gene is TRBJ2-1, the V gene TRBV5-6; no reliable D call. From germline, CDR1 is SGHDT and CDR2 YYEEEE. V lost 0 bases and J 5 bases, leaving 12 bases between the germline ends. The CDR3 runs to 15 residues. For the CDR3, the DNA is TGTGCCAGCAGCTTGGGTAGTGACTTGGACAATGAGCAGTTCTTC. As protein: CASSLGSDLDNEQFF. The whole variable domain, filled in from reference TRBV5-6 and TRBJ2-1, reads DAGVTQSPTHLIKTRGQQVTLRCSPKSGHDTVSWYQQALGQGPQFIFQYYEEEERQRGNFPDRFSGHQFPNYSSELNVNALLLGDSALYLCASSLGSDLDNEQFFGPGTRLTVL.

This chain uses TRBV2 with TRBJ1-2; D may be TRBD1 (5 bases). CDR3 length: 16 amino acids. The V gene lost 1 base and the J gene lost 4 bases, with 16 bases spanning the gap. The germline gives CDR1 SNHLY, CDR2 FYNNEI. In nucleotides, the CDR3 is TGTGCCAGCAGTGAAGGCGAGGAGGGGCTGGGCTATGGCTACACCTTC. Protein: CASSEGEEGLGYGYTF.

This clone was counted a few times. The chain has TRBV5-4 and TRBJ1-4, with D possibly matching TRBD1 (5 bases). Trimming took 4 bases from V and 7 from J, leaving 20 bases between them. The CDR3 runs 16 residues. Germline assignment: CDR1 SGHNT and CDR2 YYREEE (reference sequence). CDR3 coding DNA: TGTGCCAGCAGCCCGGGACCTAATGGACTAACTGAAAAACTGTTTTTT. Amino acid sequence: CASSPGPNGLTEKLFF.

This chain joins TRBV25-1 and TRBJ1-6, with D uncertain. Germline lookup yields CDR1 MGHDK and CDR2 SYGVNS. V lost 2 bases and J 7 bases, leaving 9 bases between the germline ends. The CDR3 sequence is 14 residues long. CDR3 sequence reads: CASSEQAWNSPLHF. The CDR3, as DNA: TGTGCCAGCAGTGAACAGGCCTGGAATTCACCCCTCCACTTT.

This chain joins TRBV5-1 and TRBJ2-7, with TRBD1 matching 9 bases. The CDR3 has 15 amino acids. From germline, CDR1 is SGHRS and CDR2 YFSETQ. J lost 3 bases, V lost 4 bases, and 8 bases had no gene match. CDR3 region: CASSISGQGIYEQYF. The CDR3 DNA is TGCGCCAGCAGCATCTCGGGACAGGGCATCTACGAGCAGTACTTC.

In this sample, this clone turned up once. This chain joins TRBV15 and TRBJ1-1; 10 bases are shared with TRBD1. The germline gives CDR1 LNHNV, CDR2 YYDKDF (reference sequence). CDR3 length: 15 residues. V trimming: 0 bases; J trimming: 11 bases; junction bases outside the gene matches: 9. Written as DNA, the CDR3 is TGTGCCACCAGCAGAGAGGGACAGGGGCTCGGGGGTGCTTTCTTT. As protein: CATSREGQGLGGAFF.

The V and J genes are TRBV19 and TRBJ1-2; 9 nucleotides line up with TRBD1. V gave up 7 bases and J gave up 5 bases; unmatched junction bases: 8. Per the germline V gene, CDR1 is LNHDA and CDR2 is SQIVND (reference sequence). CDR3 size: 14 residues. The CDR3 DNA sequence: TGTGCCAGTAATACGAAGGGACAGGGTTATGGCTACACCTTC. Translating it yields CASNTKGQGYGYTF.

The chain joins TRBV15 to TRBJ1-1; 9 positions match TRBD1. V shed 8 bases and J 5 bases; nucleotides not matched to a gene: 12. The CDR3 runs 15 residues. Germline CDR1 reads LNHNV; CDR2 reads YYDKDF (reference sequence). CDR3 nucleotides: TGTGCCACCGCCACCGGGGACAGGGTCTCTACTGAAGCTTTCTTT. This codes for CATATGDRVSTEAFF.

This clone was observed a single time. This rearrangement joins TRBV19 to TRBJ1-5, with D uncertain. This CDR3 has 13 amino acids. Trimming cost V 7 bases and J 9 bases, with 16 bases left between them. The V gene's germline CDR1 is LNHDA and CDR2 SQIVND (reference sequence). Written as DNA, the CDR3 is TGTGCCAGTATCCAAGAGGGTCGGGGGCCCCAGCATTTT. Its translation is CASIQEGRGPQHF.

V and J are TRBV6-5 and TRBJ1-3, with unresolved D. Trimming cost V 0 bases and J 0 bases, with 9 bases left between them. The V gene's germline CDR1 is MNHEY and CDR2 SVGAGI. The CDR3 sequence is 16 residues long. The CDR3 sequence is CASSYSARHSGNTIYF. CDR3 DNA sequence: TGTGCCAGCAGTTACTCGGCCAGGCACTCTGGAAACACCATATATTTT.

This chain connects TRBV14 to TRBJ1-1, with TRBD1 matching over 8 bases. V was pared by 4 bases and J by 4 bases, with 2 bases of the junction left unmatched. The CDR3 sequence is 13 residues long. The germline V gene has CDR1 SGHDN and CDR2 FVKESK. The CDR3 DNA follows: TGTGCCAGCAGCCCGGACAGGGCCACTGAAGCTTTCTTT. Protein: CASSPDRATEAFF.

The chain joins TRBV12-3 or TRBV12-4 to TRBJ2-7; 8 bases map to TRBD1. This CDR3 has 13 amino acids. The ends lost 6 bases at V and 2 bases at J; junction bases unmatched: 3. CDR3 region: CASRKQGAYEQYF. In DNA form, the CDR3 reads TGTGCCAGCAGAAAACAGGGGGCCTACGAGCAGTACTTC.

This clone turned up a few times. The chain carries TRBV2 and TRBJ1-1; D uncertain. The V and J ends lost 3 bases and 1 base respectively, with 6 bases between them. This CDR3 comprises 13 residues. Germline assignment: CDR1 SNHLY and CDR2 FYNNEI. For the CDR3, the DNA is TGTGCCAGCAGTGATTTTCGGAACACTGAAGCTTTCTTT. The encoded protein is CASSDFRNTEAFF.

The rearrangement links TRBV14 to TRBJ1-1; possible D gene TRBD1, 5 bases. Germline V gives CDR1 SGHDN, CDR2 FVKESK. V gave up 3 bases and J gave up 6 bases, with 8 bases separating them. This CDR3 is 12 amino acids long. The CDR3 DNA reads TGTGCCAGCAGCCAGCAGGGTCCTGAAGCTTTCTTT. This encodes CASSQQGPEAFF.

The rearrangement joins TRBV7-9 to TRBJ2-5; 12 positions agree with TRBD2. Germline trimming cut 2 bases from V and 2 bases from J; bases unmatched to any gene: 3. Germline loops: CDR1 SEHNR, CDR2 FQNEAQ (reference sequence). There are 16 residues in the CDR3. CDR3 nucleotide sequence: TGTGCCAGCAGCTTACTTCTAGCGGGAGGGCAAGAGACCCAGTACTTC. This translates into CASSLLLAGGQETQYF.

The J gene is TRBJ1-1, the V gene TRBV29-1; D unresolved. Per the germline V gene, CDR1 is SQVTM and CDR2 is ANQGSEA. Between the trimmed V and J ends, which lost 4 bases and 0 bases, there was a span of 6 bases. CDR3 size: 12 residues. The CDR3 loop is CSVVPVNTEAFF. For the CDR3, the DNA is TGCAGCGTTGTCCCGGTGAACACTGAAGCTTTCTTT.

The rearrangement joins TRBV30 to TRBJ2-4, with D maybe TRBD1 (6 bases). The CDR3 contains 16 residues. CDR1 and CDR2 from the germline V gene are GTSNPN and SVGIG (reference sequence). Trimming removed 0 bases from V and 0 bases from J, with 12 bases in between. In DNA, the CDR3 is TGTGCCTGGAGTGTTCAGGGACACCCAGCCAAAAACATTCAGTACTTC. Translated: CAWSVQGHPAKNIQYF.

This rearrangement joins TRBV30 to TRBJ1-3; D call uncertain. The CDR3 has 13 amino acids. CDR1 GTSNPN and CDR2 SVGIG come from the germline V gene (reference sequence). V was cut by 7 bases and J by 1 base, with 11 bases left in between. Here the CDR3 DNA reads TGTGCCTCCGCTCGGGATTCTGGAAACACCATATATTTT. The encoded protein is CASARDSGNTIYF.

The chain employs TRBV7-2 and TRBJ1-1; TRBD1 agrees at 8 bases. The CDR3 has 13 residues. CDR1 is SGHTA and CDR2 is FQGNSA in the germline V gene. V shed 5 bases, J shed 8 bases, and the junction held 7 bases outside the gene matches. CDR3 in amino acids: CASSQTWTGEAFF. For the CDR3, the DNA is TGTGCCAGCAGCCAAACTTGGACAGGGGAAGCTTTCTTT.

The CDR3 spells CASSPGGGGISYNEQFF. CDR3 bases: TGCGCCAGCAGCCCGGGGGGGGGCGGAATCTCCTACAATGAGCAGTTCTTC. V gene TRBV5-1 combines with J gene TRBJ2-1, with 8 bases matching TRBD2. Germline V gives CDR1 SGHRS, CDR2 YFSETQ. This CDR3 has 17 residues. V was clipped by 4 bases and J by 0 bases; unmatched bases: 9.

This chain connects TRBV7-9 to TRBJ2-4; 8 bases match TRBD2. V shed 0 bases, J shed 8 bases, and the junction held 6 bases outside the gene matches. Germline V gene data show CDR1 as SEHNR and CDR2 as FQNEAQ (reference sequence). The CDR3 runs to 15 residues. The CDR3 region is CASSLAASGWDIQYF. CDR3 DNA sequence: TGTGCCAGCAGCTTAGCGGCTAGCGGGTGGGACATTCAGTACTTC.

This clone has just a few counts. This chain joins TRBV5-6 and TRBJ2-7, with D possibly TRBD2 on 7 matching bases. Trimming removed 5 bases from V and 0 bases from J, with 15 bases in between. CDR1 and CDR2 (germline): SGHDT, YYEEEE. This CDR3 contains 15 residues. CDR3 sequence reads: CASSWGGGSSYEQYF. In DNA form, the CDR3 reads TGTGCCAGCAGTTGGGGGGGCGGGAGCTCCTACGAGCAGTACTTC. The full variable domain, with the rest looked up from reference TRBV5-6 and TRBJ2-7, is DAGVTQSPTHLIKTRGQQVTLRCSPKSGHDTVSWYQQALGQGPQFIFQYYEEEERQRGNFPDRFSGHQFPNYSSELNVNALLLGDSALYLCASSWGGGSSYEQYFGPGTRLTVT.

This sequence joins TRBV12-3 or TRBV12-4 and TRBJ2-1, with unresolved D. V dropped 4 bases and J dropped 6 bases, with 4 bases sitting between them. The CDR3 covers 11 residues. This CDR3 reads CASSYINEQFF. The CDR3 nucleotides read TGTGCCAGCAGTTACATCAATGAGCAGTTCTTC.